Below, 4 T cell receptor beta chains from the same sample are listed, as sequenced in a study of blood T cell repertoires in COVID-19. Assay used: immunoSEQ multiplex PCR; TCRdb lists only in-frame clones, some missing. The repertoire includes some 130,000 clones, roughly 72% of them detected once, and 9.5% to 14% sits in the top ten. The sequenced material came from peripheral blood. Receptors were obtained from a human donor in a cohort sampled during active COVID-19.

The chain links TRBV5-1 to TRBJ1-1; 9 bases line up with TRBD1. The CDR3 consists of 15 residues. CDR1 and CDR2 (germline): SGHRS, YFSETQ. With V trimmed by 8 bases and J by 0 bases, 8 bases remained unmatched. The CDR3 sequence: CASSGQGAMNTEAFF. The CDR3 DNA reads TGCGCCAGTTCGGGACAGGGCGCTATGAACACTGAAGCTTTCTTT.

The rearrangement joins TRBV6-5 to TRBJ2-7; no reliable D call. CDR1 and CDR2 (germline): MNHEY, SVGAGI. Trimming stripped 9 bases from V and 2 bases from J, with 11 bases between. CDR3 length: 12 amino acids. CDR3 residues: CASWADTYEQYF. The CDR3 DNA reads as TGTGCCAGTTGGGCAGATACCTACGAGCAGTACTTC.

The chain couples TRBV12-3 or TRBV12-4 to TRBJ1-2, with D perhaps matching TRBD1 (6 bases). The CDR3 is made up of 13 amino acids. Trimming took off 8 bases at V and 6 bases at J, with 16 bases between the two ends. The CDR3 coding sequence is TGTGCCAGCCAAACGGGGGGACATCATGGCTACACCTTC. This codes for CASQTGGHHGYTF.

This clone was detected only a few times. J is TRBJ1-1 and V is TRBV7-8; TRBD1 is a possible D gene (6 bases). CDR1 SGHVS and CDR2 FQNEAQ come from the germline V gene. The CDR3 length is 14 residues. V dropped 3 bases and J dropped 6 bases, with 14 bases sitting between them. The CDR3 coding sequence is TGTGCCAGCAGCTTCATCACAGGGAGGGCTGAAGCTTTCTTT. Protein product: CASSFITGRAEAFF.